This T cell receptor beta chain was sequenced during a study of cytomegalovirus exposure and HLA in healthy donors. CDR1 MDHEN and CDR2 SYDVKM come from the germline V gene. V shed 6 bases and J 1 base; nucleotides not matched to a gene: 8. The length of the CDR3 is 15 residues. In the PCR, 60 Vbeta and 13 Jbeta primers were used. The method was immunoSEQ multiplex PCR; TCRdb's version includes in-frame clones alone and lacks a portion of them. The table shows 75,000 to 100,000 clones, with approximately 72% occurring only once. Details on this clone: Its cognate antigen is unknown.

Findings and limits, study-wide: In a later analysis, a genetic analysis reported fewer productive-TCR N-insertions in an Asian-associated ancestry cluster than the cohort average.

V and J are TRBV28 and TRBJ1-2; 7 nucleotides match TRBD1. Sequencing was done on a sample of PBMCs. The receptor comes from a female donor in good health and CMV-seropositive. Here the CDR3 DNA reads TGTGCCAGCAGGGTACAGGGGACTAGTAACTATGGCTACACCTTC. As protein: CASRVQGTSNYGYTF.